This T cell receptor (beta chain) appears in the sequencing data of a study of blood T cell repertoires in COVID-19. Germline assignment: CDR1 SEHNR and CDR2 FQNEAQ (reference sequence). The CDR3 runs 16 residues. Per the original data handling: Nucleated cell number was recorded as an estimate derived from reference gene primer amplification. Clones were read by immunoSEQ multiplex PCR, and TCRdb kept only the in-frame ones, dropping some. That table gives V, J and clone size, and the DNA gave D and trimming. Of some 100,000 clones in the sample, more than 75% were seen once. A remark on this clone: At one end, the junction sequence differs from germline, possibly due to a read error.

Material: peripheral blood. This sequence originates from a woman aged 80 or over with active COVID-19. The chain uses TRBV7-9 and TRBJ2-1; 9 nucleotides line up with TRBD2. The DNA of the CDR3 is TGTGCCAGCAGCCTAGCGGGAAGGGGGTCCTACAATGAGCAGTTCTTC. As protein: CASSLAGRGSYNEQFF.